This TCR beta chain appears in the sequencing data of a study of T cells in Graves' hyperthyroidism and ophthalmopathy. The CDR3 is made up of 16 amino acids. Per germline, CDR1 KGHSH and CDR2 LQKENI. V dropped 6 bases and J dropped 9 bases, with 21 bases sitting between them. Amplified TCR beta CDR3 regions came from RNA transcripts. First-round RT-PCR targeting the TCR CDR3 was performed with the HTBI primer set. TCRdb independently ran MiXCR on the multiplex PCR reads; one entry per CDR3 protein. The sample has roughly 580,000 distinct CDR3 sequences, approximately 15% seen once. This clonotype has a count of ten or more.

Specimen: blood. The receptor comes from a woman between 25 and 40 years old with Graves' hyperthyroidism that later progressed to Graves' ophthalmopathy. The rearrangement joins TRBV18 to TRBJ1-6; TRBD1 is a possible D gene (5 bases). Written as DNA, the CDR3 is TGTGCCAGCTCCCCAACTCGAGGGGCGGCTAGTTCACCCCTCCACTTT. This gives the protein CASSPTRGAASSPLHF.